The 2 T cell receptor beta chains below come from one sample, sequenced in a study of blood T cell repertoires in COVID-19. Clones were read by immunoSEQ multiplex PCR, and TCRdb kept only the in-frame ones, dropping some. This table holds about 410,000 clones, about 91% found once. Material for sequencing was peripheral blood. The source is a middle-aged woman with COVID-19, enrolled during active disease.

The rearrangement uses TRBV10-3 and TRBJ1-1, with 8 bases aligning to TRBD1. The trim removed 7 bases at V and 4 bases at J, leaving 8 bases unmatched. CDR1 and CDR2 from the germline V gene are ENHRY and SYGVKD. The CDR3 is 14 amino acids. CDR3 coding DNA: TGTGCCATCACCGCGGCAGGGGGCGGCACTGAAGCTTTCTTT. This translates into CAITAAGGGTEAFF.

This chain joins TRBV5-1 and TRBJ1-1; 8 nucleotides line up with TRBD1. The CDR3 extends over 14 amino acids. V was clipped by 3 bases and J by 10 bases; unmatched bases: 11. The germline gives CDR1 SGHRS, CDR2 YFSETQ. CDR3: CASSSRQGPLGAFF. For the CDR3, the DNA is TGCGCCAGCAGCTCTCGACAGGGGCCTCTTGGAGCTTTCTTT. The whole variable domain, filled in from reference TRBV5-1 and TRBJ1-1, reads KAGVTQTPRYLIKTRGQQVTLSCSPISGHRSVSWYQQTPGQGLQFLFEYFSETQRNKGNFPGRFSGRQFSNSRSEMNVSTLELGDSALYLCASSSRQGPLGAFFGQGTRLTVV.